What follows is one T cell receptor beta chain and its context. Antigen: not known. This entry comes from a study of OX40 agonist ivuxolimab in advanced cancers. Study background: Treatment received earlier with anti-PD-1, anti-PD-L1 or anti-CTLA-4 agents was allowed, and roughly 40% had some.

This table comes from immunoSEQ multiplex PCR, and its TCRdb copy is limited to in-frame clones, with some not included. The sample has roughly 80,000 clones, roughly 82% seen once; the top ten hold 5.5% to 8%. J was trimmed by 2 bases and V by 1 base; bases with no gene match: 1. Germline assignment: CDR1 SGHTA and CDR2 FQGNSA. The length of the CDR3 is 15 residues. Notes on the study in general: The study did not work out the antigen specificity of the expanded peripheral T cells.

V gene TRBV7-2 combines with J gene TRBJ1-3; 8 bases map to TRBD1. This specimen consisted of CD4+ or CD8+ T cells sorted from blood, obtained in a trial of the OX40 agonist ivuxolimab. The TCR comes from an adult with an advanced solid tumor such as melanoma, head and neck, liver or kidney cancer. The CDR3: CASSLDRGAGNTIYF. In DNA form, the CDR3 reads TGTGCCAGCAGCTTAGACAGGGGGGCTGGAAACACCATATATTTT.